The present entry profiles one T cell receptor (beta chain) with its context. These data are taken from a study of T cells expressing NK-cell markers. TCRdb re-called the 5' RACE reads and catalogs CDR3 proteins one per entry, DNA excluded. The table gives about 430,000 distinct CDR3 sequences; the top ten clones make up 1.4% of it. The source of this sequence is a woman between 45 and 60 years old in good health. Sequences were obtained from blood T cells: a sorted CD56 or NKG2C T cell subset, CD4+ or CD8+ T cells, or bulk PBMC T cells (not recorded which).

CDR3 sequence: CASSELAGTLGELFF. The V call is TRBV2, the J call TRBJ2-2. CDR1 and CDR2 (germline): SNHLY, FYNNEI. The CDR3 sequence is 15 residues long.